The 19 T cell receptor beta chains reported below all come from one sample, sequenced in a study of blood T cell repertoires in COVID-19. Method: immunoSEQ multiplex PCR; TCRdb's copy keeps in-frame clones and lacks some. The sample lists about 140,000 clones, around 90% seen once, with 1.5% to 2% in the top ten. Material: peripheral blood. The source is a woman between 45 and 65 years old with acute or convalescent COVID-19.

The chain has TRBV5-6 and TRBJ2-1, with 7 bases aligning to TRBD2. CDR3 length: 15 amino acids. J was trimmed by 9 bases and V by 0 bases; bases with no gene match: 9. Looked up from germline, CDR1 is SGHDT and CDR2 is YYEEEE. The CDR3 DNA is TGTGCCAGCAGCTTGGATCTAGCGGCTAGCAGTGAGCAGTTCTTC. It translates to CASSLDLAASSEQFF.

The chain couples TRBV6-2 or TRBV6-3 to TRBJ1-1, with D possibly matching TRBD1 (5 bases). Germline V gene data show CDR1 as MNHEY and CDR2 as SVGEGT. Trimming removed 5 bases from V and 0 bases from J, with 16 bases in between. There are 16 residues in the CDR3. CDR3 region: CASSLPGGTLNTEAFF. CDR3 coding DNA: TGTGCCAGCAGTCTACCTGGGGGGACCTTGAACACTGAAGCTTTCTTT.

The chain joins TRBV5-1 to TRBJ2-2; D is possibly TRBD1 (5 bases). Germline CDR1 SGHRS, CDR2 YFSETQ. The V end lost 2 bases, the J end lost 1 base, and 9 bases lay between the germline ends. CDR3 length: 15 residues. CDR3 in amino acids: CASSFRTLNTGELFF. The CDR3 DNA follows: TGCGCCAGCAGCTTTCGGACACTGAACACCGGGGAGCTGTTTTTT.

V gene TRBV18 combines with J gene TRBJ2-3; 8 positions agree with TRBD1. J was trimmed by 8 bases and V by 1 base; bases with no gene match: 8. Germline CDR1 and CDR2: KGHSH and LQKENI. The CDR3 has 15 residues. This chain's CDR3 is CASSPLSGQGGTQYF. Written as DNA, the CDR3 is TGTGCCAGCTCACCACTATCCGGACAGGGTGGTACGCAGTATTTT.

The chain combines TRBV5-4 with TRBJ1-2, with D possibly matching TRBD1 (6 bases). There are 14 residues in the CDR3. From germline, CDR1 is SGHNT and CDR2 YYREEE (reference sequence). V lost 1 base and J 4 bases, leaving 11 bases between the germline ends. The CDR3, as DNA: TGTGCCAGCAGCTTGCAGGGGAGCTCCTATGGCTACACCTTC. Encoded protein: CASSLQGSSYGYTF.

V usage is TRBV20-1 and J usage is TRBJ2-7, with D unclear. CDR1 is DFQATT, CDR2 SNEGSKA, per germline (reference sequence). The V end lost 3 bases, the J end lost 3 bases, and 9 bases lay between the germline ends. The CDR3 length is 12 residues. This CDR3 reads CSASVPGYEQYF. The CDR3 DNA follows: TGCAGTGCTAGTGTTCCAGGCTACGAGCAGTACTTC.

The chain carries TRBV29-1 and TRBJ1-4; the D is unclear. CDR1 is SQVTM and CDR2 is ANQGSEA in the germline V gene. The V gene lost 7 bases and the J gene lost 4 bases, with 19 bases spanning the gap. CDR3 length equals 15 residues. The CDR3 here is CSGLGGPGFNEKLFF. The CDR3 bases are TGCAGCGGATTAGGAGGGCCGGGGTTTAATGAAAAACTGTTTTTT. The variable domain in full, with the rest retrieved from reference TRBV29-1 and TRBJ1-4, is SAVISQKPSRDICQRGTSLTIQCQVDSQVTMMFWYRQQPGQSLTLIATANQGSEATYESGFVIDKFPISRPNLTFSTLTVSNMSPEDSSIYLCSGLGGPGFNEKLFFGSGTQLSVL.

This chain links TRBV18 with TRBJ1-1, with 7 nucleotides matching TRBD1. The V gene end was trimmed by 2 bases and the J gene end by 0 bases; junction bases not matched to a gene: 3. This CDR3 region has 15 residues. CDR1 is KGHSH and CDR2 is LQKENI in the germline V gene. CDR3 in DNA: TGTGCCAGCTCACCAGTGGGGACAGTGAACACTGAAGCTTTCTTT. Translating gives CASSPVGTVNTEAFF.

J is TRBJ2-5 and V is TRBV3-1 (or the pseudogene TRBV3-2); no reliable D call. The CDR3 runs 13 residues. CDR1 is LGHDT, CDR2 YNNKEL, per germline (reference sequence). V was cut by 2 bases and J by 5 bases, with 9 bases left in between. The CDR3 DNA sequence: TGTGCCAGCAGCCAATTCGGAGTGGAGACCCAGTACTTC. As protein: CASSQFGVETQYF.

The rearrangement joins TRBV6-6 to TRBJ2-7; 7 nucleotides line up with TRBD1. CDR3 size: 14 residues. Germline CDR1 MNHNY, CDR2 SVGAGI (reference sequence). The ends lost 2 bases at V and 4 bases at J; junction bases unmatched: 5. The CDR3 sequence is CASSYTGTEYEQYF. The CDR3 bases are TGTGCCAGCAGTTACACCGGGACAGAATACGAGCAGTACTTC.

This chain uses TRBV6-5 with TRBJ1-1; TRBD1 aligns across 8 bases. The germline CDR1 and CDR2 sequences are MNHEY and SVGAGI. The J segment lost 8 bases and the V segment lost 6 bases, leaving 5 bases of the junction unmatched. The CDR3 has 12 amino acids. The CDR3 coding sequence is TGTGCCAGCAGAGCACCAGGGGGCGAAGCTTTCTTT. Protein: CASRAPGGEAFF.

This clone was detected only once. V gene TRBV16 combines with J gene TRBJ2-5; D not certain. The V end was cut by 1 base, the J end by 2 bases, with 5 bases between. CDR3 length: 13 residues. CDR1 and CDR2 (germline): KGHSY, FQNENV. CDR3 bases: TGTGCCAGCAGCCAATTACGGCAAGAGACCCAGTACTTC. This sequence encodes CASSQLRQETQYF.

The V call is TRBV2, the J call TRBJ2-1; 8 positions match TRBD2. The CDR3 is 15 amino acids. V dropped 8 bases and J dropped 10; count of bases not matched to a gene: 16. Germline CDR1 reads SNHLY; CDR2 reads FYNNEI. The CDR3 DNA sequence: TGTGCCAGCGGACGGAGCGGGAGTCGAGATAGGGAGCAGTTCTTC. It is translated as CASGRSGSRDREQFF.

V gene TRBV27 combines with J gene TRBJ2-5; 14 nucleotides agree with TRBD2. Germline V gives CDR1 MNHEY, CDR2 SMNVEV (reference sequence). J gave up 1 base and V 4 bases, and 2 bases lay outside the gene matches. CDR3 size: 16 residues. As DNA, the CDR3 is TGTGCCAGCAGTTCGGGACTAGCGGGAGCCCAAGAGACCCAGTACTTC. Its protein product is CASSSGLAGAQETQYF.

DNA for the CDR3: TGTGCCACCAGTGATCACACCCTAGCGGGGGGATACAATGAGCAGTTCTTC. Amino acids: CATSDHTLAGGYNEQFF. This chain connects TRBV24-1 to TRBJ2-1, with 11 nucleotides matching TRBD2. Losses at the gene ends were 3 bases for V and 4 bases for J; bases not matched to a gene: 7. The CDR3 length is 17 residues. Per the germline V gene, CDR1 is KGHDR and CDR2 is SFDVKD.

The chain has TRBV28 and TRBJ1-4; possibly TRBD1 for D (6 bases). Between the trimmed V and J ends, which lost 7 bases and 5 bases, there was a span of 17 bases. The germline V gene encodes CDR1 MDHEN and CDR2 SYDVKM. The CDR3 runs 15 residues. The CDR3 region is CASINHGGNNEKLFF. CDR3 nucleotide sequence: TGTGCCAGCATCAACCATGGGGGCAACAATGAAAAACTGTTTTTT.

CDR3 in amino acids: CASSQDPGVKFEKLFF. CDR3 coding DNA: TGCGCCAGCAGCCAAGATCCCGGGGTGAAATTTGAAAAACTGTTTTTT. This sequence joins TRBV4-1 and TRBJ1-4; no definite D call. CDR1 and CDR2 (germline): MGHRA, YSYEKL. V was pared by 0 bases and J by 7 bases, with 15 bases between. The CDR3 is made up of 16 amino acids.

The chain uses TRBV5-1 and TRBJ2-7; 11 positions match TRBD1. The junction had 5 bases not matched to a gene; V was cut back by 5 bases and J by 4 bases. Per the germline V gene, CDR1 is SGHRS and CDR2 is YFSETQ. This CDR3 comprises 14 residues. CDR3 amino acids: CASSTGQGVYEQYF. The DNA of the CDR3 is TGCGCCAGCAGTACGGGACAGGGGGTTTACGAGCAGTACTTC.

This chain joins TRBV18 and TRBJ1-2, with D perhaps matching TRBD1 (5 bases). The CDR3 is 13 residues long. V was trimmed by 3 bases and J by 3 bases, leaving 8 bases between them. Germline loops: CDR1 KGHSH, CDR2 LQKENI. The CDR3 here is CASSPKTDYGYTF. CDR3 in DNA: TGTGCCAGCTCACCGAAGACAGACTATGGCTACACCTTC.